The T cell receptor (beta chain) described here comes from a study of blood T cell repertoires in COVID-19. On the study more broadly: In each case, the material was cDNA or gDNA derived from T cells, B-cell-depleted T cells, or PBMCs.

Sequencing used immunoSEQ multiplex PCR; TCRdb keeps in-frame clones, though not all of them. The table lists 300,000 to 350,000 clones, roughly 89% of them singletons, with 3.9% in the top ten. In germline, CDR1 is MNHNS, CDR2 SASEGT. Trimming stripped 2 bases from V and 4 bases from J, with 14 bases between. The CDR3 is 16 amino acids. The source of this sequence is a woman aged 55-70 years with COVID-19, enrolled during active disease. The J gene is TRBJ2-2, the V gene TRBV6-1; D is uncertain. Sequencing was done on a sample of peripheral blood. The CDR3 sequence: CASSESLYLGTGELFF. DNA of the CDR3: TGTGCCAGCAGTGAATCCCTCTATCTCGGCACCGGGGAGCTGTTTTTT.